The 21 T cell receptor beta chains in this list originate from one sample, sequenced in a study of breast tumors, draining lymph nodes, adjacent tissues. Breast cancer patients provided tissue from their axillary draining lymph nodes. TCRdb redid the calling of the multiplex PCR reads with MiXCR, one entry per CDR3 protein. The data show about 300,000 distinct CDR3 sequences, over 25% seen once. Input material: axillary lymph node tissue. These TCRs come from a female donor with breast cancer. Some clones in this sample may be carry-over from other donors' samples.

Ten or more counts support this clonotype. The genes are TRBV10-3 and TRBJ2-7; D might be TRBD1 (6 bases). The V and J ends lost 6 bases and 3 bases respectively, with 33 bases between them. Germline V gene sequence: CDR1 ENHRY, CDR2 SYGVKD. The CDR3 has 20 residues. The CDR3 region has the DNA TGTGCCATCAGCCCCACTTTTTCGGGACACGGGCCCGAGAGCTACTACGAGCAGTACTTC. Protein: CAISPTFSGHGPESYYEQYF.

This clonotype was counted a few times. The V and J genes are TRBV3-1 and TRBJ2-3; D uncertain. CDR3 size: 14 residues. V lost 6 bases and J lost 4, with 14 bases in between. Germline V gene data show CDR1 as LGHDT and CDR2 as YNNKEL (reference sequence). The CDR3 DNA reads as TGTGCCAGCAGGCTTATGGGTCGCTCAGATACGCAGTATTTT. Protein sequence: CASRLMGRSDTQYF.

The chain joins TRBV5-4 to TRBJ2-2, with D unresolved. V was trimmed by 0 bases and J by 8 bases, leaving 5 bases between them. The CDR3 has 12 residues. Germline V lookup: CDR1 SGHNT, CDR2 YYREEE (reference sequence). CDR3 loop: CASSLGVGELFF. CDR3 in DNA: TGTGCCAGCAGCTTGGGGGTAGGGGAGCTGTTTTTT.

This clonotype was counted once. This sequence may be a read error, since a much larger clone differs from it by one base. V and J are TRBV19 and TRBJ2-1, with 14 bases matching TRBD2. Germline lookup yields CDR1 LNHDA and CDR2 SQIVND (reference sequence). This CDR3 region has 18 residues. Trimming removed 6 bases from V and 8 bases from J; junction bases left unmatched: 15. The CDR3: CASRGTSGRGVFNDEQFF. In nucleotides, the CDR3 is TGTGCCAGTAGAGGGACTAGCGGGAGAGGGGTATTCAACGATGAGCAGTTCTTC.

V is TRBV3-1 and J is TRBJ2-3; D could derive from TRBD1 or TRBD2 (5 bases each). V shed 2 bases and J shed 1 base, with 13 bases lying between them. The CDR3 has 16 amino acids. CDR1 LGHDT and CDR2 YNNKEL come from the germline V gene (reference sequence). CDR3: CASSQIRGSGTDTQYF. The DNA of the CDR3 is TGTGCCAGCAGCCAAATCCGGGGCAGTGGCACAGATACGCAGTATTTT.

This chain uses TRBV10-3 with TRBJ2-7, with D maybe TRBD1 (6 bases). The CDR3 runs to 12 residues. Germline V gene sequence: CDR1 ENHRY, CDR2 SYGVKD. The V gene lost 10 bases and the J gene lost 5 bases, with 15 bases spanning the gap. CDR3 loop: CATKDSYNEQYF. The DNA for the CDR3 is TGTGCCACCAAGGACAGTTACAACGAGCAGTACTTC.

The chain uses TRBV6-1 and TRBJ1-2, with no clear D. The germline V and J ends were trimmed by 6 bases and 2 bases, with 10 bases remaining between them. The germline V gene encodes CDR1 MNHNS and CDR2 SASEGT. This CDR3 is 13 amino acids long. Here the CDR3 reads CASRPDGNYGYTF. The DNA for the CDR3 is TGTGCCAGCAGACCGGACGGAAACTATGGCTACACCTTC.

V is TRBV20-1 and J is TRBJ1-1; 8 bases are shared with TRBD1. V lost 4 bases to trimming and J lost 11 bases; unmatched junction nucleotides: 15. The length of the CDR3 is 14 residues. CDR1 is DFQATT, CDR2 SNEGSKA, per germline (reference sequence). The DNA of the CDR3 is TGCAGTGCTATAGAGACGCTCCGGACAGGGTGGGCTTTCTTT. Translating it yields CSAIETLRTGWAFF.

CDR3 amino acids: CTPGGGTEAFF. The CDR3 bases are TGCACCCCGGGGGGGGGCACTGAAGCTTTCTTT. The rearrangement uses TRBV29-1 and TRBJ1-1; TRBD1 is a possible D gene (5 bases). The CDR3 is 11 residues long. CDR1 and CDR2 (germline): SQVTM, ANQGSEA.

The sample holds a few counts of this clonotype. V gene TRBV12-3 or TRBV12-4 combines with J gene TRBJ2-1; TRBD2 matches at 9 bases. There are 17 residues in the CDR3. V trimming: 5 bases; J trimming: 3 bases; junction bases outside the gene matches: 11. The CDR3 loop is CASSVGALAGYYNEQFF. As DNA, the CDR3 is TGTGCCAGCAGTGTGGGGGCCCTAGCGGGATACTACAATGAGCAGTTCTTC.

This sequence joins TRBV18 and TRBJ2-7; 10 nucleotides agree with TRBD2. The CDR3 has 14 residues. V lost 8 bases to trimming and J lost 10 bases; unmatched junction nucleotides: 14. Germline-derived CDR1 and CDR2 are KGHSH and LQKENI. The CDR3 sequence is CASIASGGRSQQYF. The CDR3 DNA reads TGTGCCAGCATAGCTAGCGGGGGCCGTTCGCAACAGTACTTC. Combining the CDR3 with reference TRBV18 and TRBJ2-7 gives the whole variable domain NAGVMQNPRHLVRRRGQEARLRCSPMKGHSHVYWYRQLPEEGLKFMVYLQKENIIDESGMPKERFSAEFPKEGPSILRIQQVVRGDSAAYFCASIASGGRSQQYFGPGTRLTVT.

This clonotype has a count of ten or more. This chain links TRBV5-1 with TRBJ2-1, with TRBD2 matching over 7 bases. The V gene's germline CDR1 is SGHRS and CDR2 YFSETQ. The CDR3 totals 15 residues. Trimming took 1 base from V and 8 from J; bases not matched to a gene: 9. CDR3 sequence reads: CASSLNAGEGYEQFF. The CDR3 DNA follows: TGCGCCAGCAGCTTGAACGCGGGAGAGGGCTATGAGCAGTTCTTC.

There are a few counts of this clonotype. V and J are TRBV27 and TRBJ2-1; possibly TRBD2 for D (6 bases). The germline gives CDR1 MNHEY, CDR2 SMNVEV (reference sequence). V was trimmed by 2 bases and J by 4 bases, leaving 12 bases between them. This CDR3 has 15 residues. CDR3 loop: CASSLRRGAYNEQFF. The CDR3 bases are TGTGCCAGCAGTTTACGGCGCGGGGCGTACAATGAGCAGTTCTTC.

The chain recombines TRBV11-2 with TRBJ1-4; D possibly corresponds to TRBD1 (5 bases). CDR1 is SGHAT and CDR2 is FQNNGV in the germline V gene. V was clipped by 6 bases and J by 3 bases, with 14 bases between them. The CDR3 contains 15 residues. The CDR3, as DNA: TGTGCCAGCAGATCGTCCGGGACGGCTAATGAAAAACTGTTTTTT. As protein: CASRSSGTANEKLFF. Full variable domain (missing parts from reference TRBV11-2 and TRBJ1-4): EAGVAQSPRYKIIEKRQSVAFWCNPISGHATLYWYQQILGQGPKLLIQFQNNGVVDDSQLPKDRFSAERLKGVDSTLKIQPAKLEDSAVYLCASRSSGTANEKLFFGSGTQLSVL.

The chain recombines TRBV5-4 with TRBJ2-2, with D unresolved. The CDR3 is 15 residues long. Trimming cost V 4 bases and J 2 bases, with 12 bases left between them. Germline V gene data show CDR1 as SGHNT and CDR2 as YYREEE (reference sequence). In DNA form, the CDR3 reads TGTGCCAGCAGCCCCCGTCCGATAAACACCGGGGAGCTGTTTTTT. Translation gives CASSPRPINTGELFF.

This clonotype was recorded at least ten times. The chain uses TRBV7-3 and TRBJ2-1; D is unclear. The CDR3 loop spans 17 amino acids. Trimming left V 5 bases short and J 0 bases short, with 17 bases between. The germline V gene has CDR1 SGHTA and CDR2 FQGTGA. CDR3 sequence (DNA): TGTGCCAGCAGCCACACCAATAATCCGAGCTCCTACAATGAGCAGTTCTTC. This sequence encodes CASSHTNNPSSYNEQFF.

A note on this clonotype: This could be a read error, since a much larger clone is one nucleotide away. The chain recombines TRBV12-3 or TRBV12-4 with TRBJ2-7; TRBD2 is a possible D gene (5 bases). CDR3 size: 13 residues. Deletions cut 3 bases from V and 5 bases from J, with 11 bases between. CDR3 bases: TGTGCCAGCAGTTTCGAGGGCCGGGACGAGCAGTACTTC. Encoded protein: CASSFEGRDEQYF.

The table lists this clonotype with many counts. The V and J genes are TRBV30 and TRBJ1-6; D is ambiguous. The ends were cut back, 0 bases at V and 10 bases at J, with 7 bases in the middle. Germline CDR1 is GTSNPN and CDR2 is SVGIG (reference sequence). The CDR3 has 12 amino acids. CDR3 region: CAWSVMRSPLHF. The DNA for the CDR3 is TGTGCCTGGAGTGTTATGCGGTCACCCCTCCACTTT.

This clonotype was counted at least ten times. The genes are TRBV9 and TRBJ1-4; no firm D call. CDR3 length: 14 amino acids. The germline CDR1 and CDR2 sequences are SGDLS and YYNGEE. The V gene lost 4 bases and the J gene lost 8 bases, with 15 bases spanning the gap. The CDR3 region is CASSPYHAAEKLFF. The CDR3 DNA sequence: TGTGCCAGCAGCCCGTATCACGCAGCGGAAAAACTGTTTTTT.

This chain links TRBV9 with TRBJ1-2, with 7 bases that match TRBD1. Per the germline V gene, CDR1 is SGDLS and CDR2 is YYNGEE. This CDR3 is 13 amino acids long. The trim removed 9 bases at V and 1 base at J, leaving 6 bases unmatched. The CDR3 spells CANTGTDNYGYTF. CDR3 DNA sequence: TGTGCCAACACCGGGACAGATAACTATGGCTACACCTTC.

Ten or more counts support this clonotype. The chain has TRBV11-1 and TRBJ2-1; D gene ambiguous. With 2 bases removed from V and 8 bases from J, the gap between germline ends came to 10 bases. This CDR3 is built from 13 residues. CDR1 is SGHAT and CDR2 is FQDESV in the germline V gene (reference sequence). This CDR3 reads CASSLSDQDEQFF. CDR3 bases: TGTGCCAGCAGCTTATCGGACCAAGATGAGCAGTTCTTC.